The text below deals with one T cell receptor beta chain. Its specificity is unknown. The germline CDR1 and CDR2 sequences are GTSNPN and SVGIG (reference sequence). V shed 0 bases and J shed 0 bases, with 9 bases lying between them. The CDR3 has 14 amino acids. The sample originates from a study of beta chain features in type 1 diabetes. Study-level points and caveats: Shortening of TCRB CDR3s, moderate but significant, appeared in all four CD4+ subsets of Type 1 diabetes patients. Any HLA effect on TCRB rearrangement was left unresolved by small sub-analyses.

Every bit of the isolated RNA underwent reverse transcription, so sequencing read expressed TCRB transcripts. Libraries were prepared by immunoSEQ multiplex PCR; TCRdb keeps only in-frame clonotypes and omits some of them. The table records 250,000 to 300,000 clones, about 23% of them present only once. The sample comprised naive CD4+ T cells from blood. The TCR was taken from a woman aged 25 to 45 with type 1 diabetes. The chain is built from TRBV30 and TRBJ2-7, with D perhaps matching TRBD1 (6 bases). CDR3 region: CAWSVGQISYEQYF. CDR3 in DNA: TGTGCCTGGAGTGTAGGACAGATCTCCTACGAGCAGTACTTC.